This T cell receptor beta chain was sequenced for a study of blood T cell repertoires in COVID-19. Study at large: From the United States, Italy and Spain came samples of acute and convalescent COVID-19.

Germline V gene lookup returns CDR1 GTSNPN and CDR2 SVGIG (reference sequence). J lost 6 bases, V lost 2 bases, and 5 bases had no gene match. The CDR3 spans 14 residues. The repertoire was sequenced with immunoSEQ multiplex PCR; TCRdb's copy has only in-frame clones and lacks some. In the table there are 200,000 or so clones, about 86% of which are singletons. The sample taken for sequencing was peripheral blood. The receptor's source is a man between 25 and 39 years old with active or convalescent COVID-19. This sequence joins TRBV30 and TRBJ2-1; 9 nucleotides align to TRBD1. CDR3 sequence reads: CAWSPGQGVNEQFF. The CDR3 bases are TGTGCCTGGAGTCCGGGACAGGGTGTCAATGAGCAGTTCTTC.